These T cell receptor beta chains were read from a single sample in a study of beta chain features in type 1 diabetes. Only in-frame clones appear in the TCRdb table, and some are missing; sequencing was by immunoSEQ multiplex PCR. The sample carries about 350,000 clones, 15% to 20% recorded once. The sequenced sample consisted of naive CD4+ T cells from blood. These receptors were obtained from a woman under 30 in good health. Both conserved end residues are part of each CDR3. D genes are given only for firm matches. The size of a clone is reported for some rows only, either as once, few or many, or as a class for expanded clones.

D: TRBD1; J: TRBJ1-2; V: TRBV19; size: few; CDR3: CATHRDSVYGYTF; DNA: TGTGCCACTCACCGGGACAGTGTTTATGGCTACACCTTC
D: .; J: TRBJ2-7; V: TRBV7-2; size: few; CDR3: CASSLQGNEQYF; DNA: TGTGCCAGCAGCTTACAGGGGAACGAGCAGTACTTC
D: .; J: TRBJ1-2; V: TRBV7-9; size: .; CDR3: CASSLDWTTGYTF; DNA: TGTGCCAGCAGCTTAGATTGGACTACTGGCTACACCTTC
D: .; J: TRBJ1-5; V: TRBV7-9; size: .; CDR3: CASSLVGGEGQPQHF; DNA: TGTGCCAGCAGCTTAGTGGGGGGTGAAGGGCAGCCCCAGCATTTT
D: .; J: TRBJ1-2; V: TRBV7-2; size: few; CDR3: CASSLRRADGYTF; DNA: TGTGCCAGCAGCCTTCGCAGGGCCGATGGCTACACCTTC
D: TRBD1; J: TRBJ2-3; V: TRBV27; size: .; CDR3: CASSFRDRGGDTQYF; DNA: TGTGCCAGCAGTTTCCGGGACAGGGGTGGAGATACGCAGTATTTT
D: .; J: TRBJ2-7; V: TRBV6-5; size: few; CDR3: CASSRHPLALREQYF; DNA: TGTGCCAGCAGCCGGCATCCCCTAGCTTTGAGGGAGCAGTACTTC
D: .; J: TRBJ1-2; V: TRBV30; size: .; CDR3: CAWSVRSRDYGYTF; DNA: TGTGCCTGGAGTGTACGGAGCAGGGACTATGGCTACACCTTC
D: .; J: TRBJ1-5; V: TRBV6-6; size: few; CDR3: CASKRQLNQPQHF; DNA: TGTGCCAGCAAACGACAGCTAAATCAGCCCCAGCATTTT
D: TRBD1; J: TRBJ1-2; V: TRBV7-9; size: .; CDR3: CASSNPDRTGEYGYTF; DNA: TGTGCCAGCAGCAACCCCGATCGGACAGGAGAGTATGGCTACACCTTC
D: .; J: TRBJ2-1; V: TRBV4-1; size: .; CDR3: CASSQPGTGRNNEQFF; DNA: TGCGCCAGCAGCCAGCCCGGGACTGGACGAAACAATGAGCAGTTCTTC
D: .; J: TRBJ1-5; V: TRBV5-6; size: .; CDR3: CASSLTGTPNQPQHF; DNA: TGTGCCAGCAGCTTAACCGGGACACCGAATCAGCCCCAGCATTTT
D: .; J: TRBJ1-1; V: TRBV9; size: .; CDR3: CASSVIFNTEAFF; DNA: TGTGCCAGCAGCGTTATTTTCAACACTGAAGCTTTCTTT
D: .; J: TRBJ2-1; V: TRBV2; size: few; CDR3: CASSDGYNEQFF; DNA: TGTGCCAGCAGTGACGGGTACAATGAGCAGTTCTTC
D: .; J: TRBJ2-5; V: TRBV4-3; size: .; CDR3: CASSQGGGPLPETQYF; DNA: TGCGCCAGCAGCCAAGGGGGGGGGCCCCTACCGGAGACCCAGTACTTC
D: .; J: TRBJ2-4; V: TRBV4-1; size: .; CDR3: CASSQAGDTLSSQNIQYF; DNA: TGCGCCAGCAGCCAAGCTGGGGACACCCTTTCCTCCCAAAACATTCAGTACTTC
D: .; J: TRBJ1-1; V: TRBV30; size: .; CDR3: CAWSSGSHLGAFF; DNA: TGTGCCTGGAGTTCCGGGTCTCATTTGGGAGCTTTCTTT
D: .; J: TRBJ1-1; V: TRBV7-9; size: few; CDR3: CASSEGSPSTSTEAFF; DNA: TGTGCCAGCAGCGAGGGCAGTCCCAGCACCAGCACTGAAGCTTTCTTT
D: .; J: TRBJ1-2; V: TRBV25-1; size: few; CDR3: CASSPHSGTPTDGYTF; DNA: TGTGCCAGCAGTCCCCACTCGGGGACACCAACCGATGGCTACACCTTC
D: .; J: TRBJ2-2; V: TRBV30; size: few; CDR3: CAWRPSIGELFF; DNA: TGTGCCTGGAGACCCAGTATCGGGGAGCTGTTTTTT
D: .; J: TRBJ1-5; V: TRBV19; size: .; CDR3: CASRRDKHNQPQHF; DNA: TGTGCCAGTAGACGGGACAAACACAATCAGCCCCAGCATTTT
D: .; J: TRBJ1-5; V: TRBV5-1; size: .; CDR3: CASSNTGTPSWSNQPQHF; DNA: TGCGCCAGCAGCAATACCGGGACACCCTCCTGGAGCAATCAGCCCCAGCATTTT
D: TRBD1; J: TRBJ1-1; V: TRBV19; size: few; CDR3: CASSPGQTIVNTEAFF; DNA: TGTGCCAGTAGTCCGGGACAGACGATTGTGAACACTGAAGCTTTCTTT
D: .; J: TRBJ1-1; V: TRBV18; size: .; CDR3: CASSGGQMDTEAFF; DNA: TGTGCCAGCTCAGGGGGACAAATGGACACTGAAGCTTTCTTT
D: TRBD1; J: TRBJ1-1; V: TRBV5-6; size: .; CDR3: CASSRTGVNTEAFF; DNA: TGTGCCAGCAGCCGGACAGGCGTGAACACTGAAGCTTTCTTT
D: .; J: TRBJ2-5; V: TRBV30; size: .; CDR3: CAWSTSETQYF; DNA: TGTGCCTGGAGTACATCAGAGACCCAGTACTTC
D: .; J: TRBJ2-1; V: TRBV4-1; size: few; CDR3: CASKLTGTSLNNEQFF; DNA: TGCGCCAGCAAGCTAACTGGGACTTCGCTGAACAATGAGCAGTTCTTC
D: .; J: TRBJ1-1; V: TRBV5-1; size: .; CDR3: CASNSGGGMNTEAFF; DNA: TGCGCCAGCAACTCTGGGGGAGGGATGAACACTGAAGCTTTCTTT
D: .; J: TRBJ2-1; V: TRBV6-6; size: .; CDR3: CASRPPSANEQFF; DNA: TGTGCCAGCAGACCTCCTAGTGCTAATGAGCAGTTCTTC